This T cell receptor beta chain was observed in a study of STAT5B mutations in CD4+ large granular lymphocyte leukemia. Study-level findings and limits: Top patient clones used TRBV06 genes more often: 8/27 versus 2/35 in controls.

V was shortened by 1 base and J by 3 bases, with 9 bases between the two germline ends. The V gene's germline CDR1 is SGHTA and CDR2 FQGNSA. This CDR3 region has 14 residues. Libraries were prepared by immunoSEQ multiplex PCR; TCRdb keeps only in-frame clonotypes and omits some of them. This sample has tens of thousands of clones, with more than 55% found just once. Comment on this clone: Its target is not known.

This TCR was sampled from a human donor in good health. Source material: CD4+ T cells from blood buffy coats. The chain uses TRBV7-2 and TRBJ1-1, with D possibly matching TRBD1 (5 bases). The chain's CDR3 is CASSLVGGDTEAFF. The CDR3 DNA reads TGTGCCAGCAGCTTAGTGGGGGGAGACACTGAAGCTTTCTTT.